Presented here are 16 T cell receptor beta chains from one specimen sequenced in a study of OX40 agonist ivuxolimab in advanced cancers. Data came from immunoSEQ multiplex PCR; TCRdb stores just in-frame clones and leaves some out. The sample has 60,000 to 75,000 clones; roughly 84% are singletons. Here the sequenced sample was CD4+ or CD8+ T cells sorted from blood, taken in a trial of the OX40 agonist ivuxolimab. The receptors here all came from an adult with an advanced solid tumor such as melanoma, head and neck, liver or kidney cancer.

CDR3 in amino acids: CASSLASQGNYEQYF. DNA for the CDR3: TGTGCCAGCAGCTTGGCCAGCCAGGGGAACTACGAGCAGTACTTC. This rearrangement joins TRBV5-4 to TRBJ2-7; tentative D call: TRBD1 (6 bases). The V gene lost 0 bases and the J gene lost 3 bases, with 13 bases spanning the gap. CDR3 length: 15 residues. Germline V gene lookup returns CDR1 SGHNT and CDR2 YYREEE (reference sequence).

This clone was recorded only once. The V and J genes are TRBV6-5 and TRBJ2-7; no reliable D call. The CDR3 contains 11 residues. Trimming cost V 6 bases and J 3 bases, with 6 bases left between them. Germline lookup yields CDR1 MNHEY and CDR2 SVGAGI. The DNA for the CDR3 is TGTGCCAGCAGCCTGAACTACGAGCAGTACTTC. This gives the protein CASSLNYEQYF.

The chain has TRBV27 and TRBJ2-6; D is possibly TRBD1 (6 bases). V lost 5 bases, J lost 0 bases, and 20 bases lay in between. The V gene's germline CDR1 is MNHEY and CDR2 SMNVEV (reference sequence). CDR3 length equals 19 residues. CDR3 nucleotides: TGTGCCAGCAGTCCTCAAGGGGACAAGAACAACTCTGGGGCCAACGTCCTGACTTTC. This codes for CASSPQGDKNNSGANVLTF.

CDR3 sequence (DNA): TGTGCCTGGAGTGGAAGTTTGAGGGGCACTGAAGCTTTCTTT. Translating it yields CAWSGSLRGTEAFF. The rearrangement links TRBV30 to TRBJ1-1; a weak D match, TRBD1 (5 bases). The CDR3 length is 14 residues. Trimming removed 1 base at V and 4 bases at J, with 13 bases between. Germline CDR1 GTSNPN, CDR2 SVGIG (reference sequence).

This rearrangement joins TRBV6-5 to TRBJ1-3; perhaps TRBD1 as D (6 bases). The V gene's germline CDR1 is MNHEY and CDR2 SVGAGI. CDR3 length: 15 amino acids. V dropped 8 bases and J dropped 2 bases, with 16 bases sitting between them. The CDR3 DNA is TGTGCCAGCGGGAGAAGGGGGAACACTGGAAACACCATATATTTT. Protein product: CASGRRGNTGNTIYF.

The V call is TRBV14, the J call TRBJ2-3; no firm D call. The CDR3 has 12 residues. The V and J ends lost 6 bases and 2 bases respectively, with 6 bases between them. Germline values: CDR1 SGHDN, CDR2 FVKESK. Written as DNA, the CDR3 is TGTGCCAGCAGTCTTTACACAGATACGCAGTATTTT. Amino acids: CASSLYTDTQYF.

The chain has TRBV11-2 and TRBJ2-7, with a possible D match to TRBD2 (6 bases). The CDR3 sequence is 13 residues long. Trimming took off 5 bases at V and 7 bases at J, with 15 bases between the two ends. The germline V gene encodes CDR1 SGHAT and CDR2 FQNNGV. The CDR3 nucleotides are TGTGCCAGCAGCGCCGGGCCCGGGACTGAGCAGTACTTC. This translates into CASSAGPGTEQYF.

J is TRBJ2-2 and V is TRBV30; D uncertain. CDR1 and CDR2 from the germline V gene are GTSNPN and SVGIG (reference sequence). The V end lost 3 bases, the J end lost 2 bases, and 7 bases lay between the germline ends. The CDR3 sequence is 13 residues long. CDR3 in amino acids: CAWSTTNTGELFF. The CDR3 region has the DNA TGTGCCTGGAGCACCACAAACACCGGGGAGCTGTTTTTT.

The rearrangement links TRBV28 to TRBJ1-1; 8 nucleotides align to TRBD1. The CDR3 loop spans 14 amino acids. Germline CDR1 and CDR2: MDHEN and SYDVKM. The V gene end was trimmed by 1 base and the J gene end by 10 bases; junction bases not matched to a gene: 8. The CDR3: CASSLFQGAPVAFF. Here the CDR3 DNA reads TGTGCCAGCAGTTTATTTCAGGGGGCGCCGGTAGCTTTCTTT.

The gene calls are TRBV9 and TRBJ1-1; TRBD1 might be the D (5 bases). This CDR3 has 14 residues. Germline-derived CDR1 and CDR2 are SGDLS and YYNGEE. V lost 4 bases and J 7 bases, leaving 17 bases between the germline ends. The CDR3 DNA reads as TGTGCCAGCAGCCTCACCTCCCAGGGTGGTGAAGCTTTCTTT. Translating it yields CASSLTSQGGEAFF. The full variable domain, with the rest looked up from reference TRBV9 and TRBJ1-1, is DSGVTQTPKHLITATGQRVTLRCSPRSGDLSVYWYQQSLDQGLQFLIQYYNGEERAKGNILERFSAQQFPDLHSELNLSSLELGDSALYFCASSLTSQGGEAFFGQGTRLTVV.

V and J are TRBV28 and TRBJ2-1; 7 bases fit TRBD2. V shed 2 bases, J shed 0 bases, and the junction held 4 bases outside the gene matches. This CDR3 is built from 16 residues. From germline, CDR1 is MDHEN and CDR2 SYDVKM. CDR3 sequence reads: CASSLHGGSSYNEQFF. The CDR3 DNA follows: TGTGCCAGCAGTTTACACGGGGGGAGCTCCTACAATGAGCAGTTCTTC.

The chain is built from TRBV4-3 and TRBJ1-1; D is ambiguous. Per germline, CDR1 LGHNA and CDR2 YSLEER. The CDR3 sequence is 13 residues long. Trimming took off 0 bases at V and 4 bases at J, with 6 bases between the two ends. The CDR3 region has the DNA TGCGCCAGCAGCCAAGAGGACCTCACTGAAGCTTTCTTT. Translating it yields CASSQEDLTEAFF.

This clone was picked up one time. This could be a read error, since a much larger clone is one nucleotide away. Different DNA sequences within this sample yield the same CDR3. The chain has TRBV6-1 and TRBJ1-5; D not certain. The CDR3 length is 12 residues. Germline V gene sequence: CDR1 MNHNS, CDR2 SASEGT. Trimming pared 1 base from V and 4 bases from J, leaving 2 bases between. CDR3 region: CASSEGNQPQHF. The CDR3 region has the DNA TGTGCCAGCAGTGAAGGAAATCAGCCCCAGCATTTT.

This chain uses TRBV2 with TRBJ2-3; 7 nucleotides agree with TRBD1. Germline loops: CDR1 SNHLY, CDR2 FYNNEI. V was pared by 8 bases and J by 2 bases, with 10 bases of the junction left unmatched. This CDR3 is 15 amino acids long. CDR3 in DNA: TGTGCCAGCTCCGCGACAGGGAACCCCACAGATACGCAGTATTTT. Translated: CASSATGNPTDTQYF.

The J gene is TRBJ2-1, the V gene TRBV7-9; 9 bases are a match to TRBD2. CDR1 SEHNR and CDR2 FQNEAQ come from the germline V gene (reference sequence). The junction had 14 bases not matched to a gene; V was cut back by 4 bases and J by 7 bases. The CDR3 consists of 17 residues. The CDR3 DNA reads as TGTGCCAGCAGCTCCTGGGGAGGGCTAGCGGGATTAAATGAGCAGTTCTTC. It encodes CASSSWGGLAGLNEQFF.

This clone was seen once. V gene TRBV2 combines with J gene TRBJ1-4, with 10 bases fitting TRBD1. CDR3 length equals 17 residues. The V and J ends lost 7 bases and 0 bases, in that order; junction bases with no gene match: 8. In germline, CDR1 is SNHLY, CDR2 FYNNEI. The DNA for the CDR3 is TGTGCCAGCACCCCGGGACAGGGGAACCCAACTAATGAAAAACTGTTTTTT. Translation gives CASTPGQGNPTNEKLFF. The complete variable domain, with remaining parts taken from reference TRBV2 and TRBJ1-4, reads EPEVTQTPSHQVTQMGQEVILRCVPISNHLYFYWYRQILGQKVEFLVSFYNNEISEKSEIFDDQFSVERPDGSNFTLKIRSTKLEDSAMYFCASTPGQGNPTNEKLFFGSGTQLSVL.